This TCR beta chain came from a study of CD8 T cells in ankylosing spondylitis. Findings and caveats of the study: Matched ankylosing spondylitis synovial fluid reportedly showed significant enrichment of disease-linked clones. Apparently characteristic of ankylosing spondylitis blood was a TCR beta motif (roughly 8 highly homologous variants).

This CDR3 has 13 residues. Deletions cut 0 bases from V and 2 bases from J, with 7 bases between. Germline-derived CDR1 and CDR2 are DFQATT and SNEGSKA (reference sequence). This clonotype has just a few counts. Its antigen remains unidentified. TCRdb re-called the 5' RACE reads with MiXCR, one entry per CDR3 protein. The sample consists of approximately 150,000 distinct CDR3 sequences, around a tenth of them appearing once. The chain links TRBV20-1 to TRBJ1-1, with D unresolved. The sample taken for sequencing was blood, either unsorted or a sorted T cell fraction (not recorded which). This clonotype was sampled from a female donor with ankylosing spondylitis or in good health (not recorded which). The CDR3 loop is CSARDDRNTEAFF. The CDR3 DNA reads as TGCAGTGCTAGAGATGACCGAAACACTGAAGCTTTCTTT.